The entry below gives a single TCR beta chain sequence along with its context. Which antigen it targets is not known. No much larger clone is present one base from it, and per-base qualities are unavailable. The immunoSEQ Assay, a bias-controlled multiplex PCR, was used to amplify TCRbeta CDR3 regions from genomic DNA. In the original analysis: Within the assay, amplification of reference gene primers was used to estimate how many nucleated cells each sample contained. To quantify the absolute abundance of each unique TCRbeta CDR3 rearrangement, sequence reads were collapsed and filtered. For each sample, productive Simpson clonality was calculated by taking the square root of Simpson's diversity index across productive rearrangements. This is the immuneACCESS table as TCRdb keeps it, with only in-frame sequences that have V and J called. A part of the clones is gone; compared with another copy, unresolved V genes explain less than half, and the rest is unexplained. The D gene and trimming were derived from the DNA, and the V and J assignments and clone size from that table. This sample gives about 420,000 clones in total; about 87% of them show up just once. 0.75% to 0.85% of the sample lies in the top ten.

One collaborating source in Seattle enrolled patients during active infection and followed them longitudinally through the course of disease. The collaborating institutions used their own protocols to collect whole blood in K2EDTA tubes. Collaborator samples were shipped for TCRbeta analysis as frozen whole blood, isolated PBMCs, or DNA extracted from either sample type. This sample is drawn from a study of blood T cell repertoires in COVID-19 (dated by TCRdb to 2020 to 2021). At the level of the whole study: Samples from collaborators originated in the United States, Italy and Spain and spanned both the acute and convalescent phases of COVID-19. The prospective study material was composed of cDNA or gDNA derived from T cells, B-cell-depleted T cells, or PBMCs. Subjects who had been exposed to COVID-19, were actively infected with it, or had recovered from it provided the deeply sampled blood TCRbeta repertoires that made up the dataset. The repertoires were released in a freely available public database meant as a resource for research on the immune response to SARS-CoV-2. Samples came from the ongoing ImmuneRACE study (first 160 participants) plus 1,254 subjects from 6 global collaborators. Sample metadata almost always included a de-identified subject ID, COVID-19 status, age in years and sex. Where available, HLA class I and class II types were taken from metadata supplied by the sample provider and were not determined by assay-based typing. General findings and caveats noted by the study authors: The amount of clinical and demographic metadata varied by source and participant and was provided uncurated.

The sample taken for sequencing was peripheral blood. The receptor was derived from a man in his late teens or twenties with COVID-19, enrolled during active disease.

Here the CDR3 is given as CASSIFGTGDIYGYTF. In nucleotides, the sequence is TGTGCCAGTAGTATCTTCGGGACAGGGGACATCTATGGCTACACCTTC. The sequence links TRBV19 to TRBJ1-2, with 10 middle bases fitting TRBD1. V is trimmed back by 3 bases and J by 4 bases, and the junction contains 8 bases that no gene match accounts for. In the germline V gene (reference sequence), CDR1 corresponds to LNHDA and CDR2 to SQIVND. The CDR3 spans 16 residues, from the cysteine through the phenylalanine. Only the CDR3 DNA stays, 48 bases, in frame from base 1.